These 4 T cell receptor beta chains share one sample of origin, sequenced in a study of cytomegalovirus exposure and HLA in healthy donors. This PCR relied on a set of 60 Vbeta primers and 13 Jbeta primers. TCRdb keeps only in-frame clones here, not all; method: immunoSEQ multiplex PCR. The table has about 160,000 clones, 70% to 85% seen once. Sequenced: PBMCs. The receptors derive from a man between 50 and 59 years old in good health and CMV-seropositive.

This chain joins TRBV27 and TRBJ1-1; 8 positions agree with TRBD1. The CDR3 has 15 residues. In germline, CDR1 is MNHEY, CDR2 SMNVEV (reference sequence). Unmatched junction bases numbered 10, after V lost 3 bases and J lost 7 bases. This CDR3 reads CASSLHRTGLLEAFF. In DNA form, the CDR3 reads TGTGCCAGCAGTTTGCACCGGACAGGGCTTCTTGAAGCTTTCTTT.

The V call is TRBV9, the J call TRBJ2-5; D call uncertain. V was cut by 3 bases and J by 2 bases, with 14 bases left in between. The germline V gene encodes CDR1 SGDLS and CDR2 YYNGEE. The CDR3 runs 15 residues. The CDR3 sequence is CASSGEVGRQETQYF. CDR3 nucleotides: TGTGCCAGCAGCGGCGAGGTAGGCCGTCAAGAGACCCAGTACTTC.

V is TRBV4-2 and J is TRBJ2-5; maybe TRBD2 (8 bases). V lost 3 bases and J lost 1, with 18 bases in between. The CDR3 is 17 amino acids. The germline V gene encodes CDR1 LGHNA and CDR2 YNFKEQ. CDR3 loop: CASSHPGGLESQETQYF. In DNA, the CDR3 is TGTGCCAGCAGCCACCCAGGGGGACTAGAATCCCAAGAGACCCAGTACTTC.

J is TRBJ2-2 and V is TRBV5-4, with 7 bases fitting TRBD2. Germline CDR1 SGHNT, CDR2 YYREEE (reference sequence). V lost 2 bases, J lost 4 bases, and 11 bases stayed unmatched. The CDR3 spans 17 residues. CDR3 amino acids: CASSFRLARSGTGELFF. The CDR3 DNA follows: TGTGCCAGCAGCTTCCGACTAGCACGTTCGGGCACCGGGGAGCTGTTTTTT.